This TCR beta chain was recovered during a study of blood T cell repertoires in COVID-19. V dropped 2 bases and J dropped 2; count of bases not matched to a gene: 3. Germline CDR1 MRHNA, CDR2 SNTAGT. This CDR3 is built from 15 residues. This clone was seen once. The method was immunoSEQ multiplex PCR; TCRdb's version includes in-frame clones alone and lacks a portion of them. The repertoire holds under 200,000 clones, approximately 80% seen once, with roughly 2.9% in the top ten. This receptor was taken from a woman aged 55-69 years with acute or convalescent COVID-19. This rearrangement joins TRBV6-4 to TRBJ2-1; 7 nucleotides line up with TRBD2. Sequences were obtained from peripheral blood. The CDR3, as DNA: TGTGCCAGCAGTGACGGGGGAGGGACCTACAATGAGCAGTTCTTC. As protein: CASSDGGGTYNEQFF.